Below are 14 T cell receptor beta chains sequenced from a single sample in a study of shared clonotypes between healthy human individuals. Method: immunoSEQ multiplex PCR; TCRdb's copy keeps in-frame clones and lacks some. The sample includes about 1 million clones, 70% to 80% seen only once; the top ten take roughly 1.5%. The sequenced sample consisted of memory CD4+ T cells sorted from blood. Indicated subset: CD45RA-negative fraction. These receptors all come from a man younger than 35 in good health.

This clone was observed many times. The chain couples TRBV5-6 to TRBJ2-2; possibly TRBD2 for D (5 bases). This CDR3 region has 15 residues. CDR1 is SGHDT, CDR2 YYEEEE, per germline. With 4 bases removed from V and 7 bases from J, the gap between germline ends came to 17 bases. CDR3 nucleotide sequence: TGTGCCAGCAGCCGAGGACTCCTCAAAGGCGGGGAGCTGTTTTTT. It codes for CASSRGLLKGGELFF.

For the CDR3, the DNA is TGTGCCAGCAGCCCCGGAGGCCCCCGGAGCACCGGGGAGCTGTTTTTT. It encodes CASSPGGPRSTGELFF. The rearrangement links TRBV28 to TRBJ2-2; maybe TRBD2 (5 bases). The CDR3 is made up of 16 amino acids. Germline V lookup: CDR1 MDHEN, CDR2 SYDVKM. V was trimmed by 6 bases and J by 4 bases, leaving 18 bases between them.

Comments on this clone: Other DNA sequences of this sample code for an identical CDR3. The V and J genes are TRBV18 and TRBJ2-2; D unclear. Trimming removed 0 bases at V and 1 base at J, with 6 bases between. The CDR3 length is 15 residues. Germline CDR1 and CDR2: KGHSH and LQKENI. CDR3 DNA sequence: TGTGCCAGCTCACCACCGAGAAAGAACACCGGGGAGCTGTTTTTT. Residues: CASSPPRKNTGELFF.

J is TRBJ1-1 and V is TRBV4-3, with a tentative D call TRBD1 (5 bases). The CDR3 is 15 residues long. Trimming left V 4 bases short and J 1 base short, with 13 bases between. Germline lookup yields CDR1 LGHNA and CDR2 YSLEER. The CDR3 protein is CASSPSGGTNTEAFF. The CDR3 nucleotides are TGCGCCAGCAGCCCCTCCGGGGGGACGAACACTGAAGCTTTCTTT.

This clone is a singleton in its sample. This sequence joins TRBV18 and TRBJ1-6; D is perhaps TRBD1 (6 bases). This CDR3 contains 15 residues. Germline V gene data show CDR1 as KGHSH and CDR2 as LQKENI. Between the trimmed V and J ends, which lost 0 bases and 7 bases, there was a span of 10 bases. CDR3 loop: CASSPPEQGNSPLHF. CDR3 DNA sequence: TGTGCCAGCTCACCACCGGAACAGGGCAATTCACCCCTCCACTTT. The full variable domain, rest sourced from reference TRBV18 and TRBJ1-6, is NAGVMQNPRHLVRRRGQEARLRCSPMKGHSHVYWYRQLPEEGLKFMVYLQKENIIDESGMPKERFSAEFPKEGPSILRIQQVVRGDSAAYFCASSPPEQGNSPLHFGNGTRLTVT.

The rearrangement uses TRBV18 and TRBJ2-7; D unclear. Trimming took 2 bases from V and 7 from J, leaving 18 bases between them. Germline CDR1 and CDR2: KGHSH and LQKENI. The CDR3 is 15 residues long. CDR3 amino acids: CASSPGVSRLVEQYF. For the CDR3, the DNA is TGTGCCAGCTCACCAGGGGTTAGCAGGTTGGTTGAGCAGTACTTC.

The gene calls are TRBV5-1 and TRBJ2-1; perhaps D is TRBD1 or TRBD2 (7 bases each). The V and J ends lost 3 bases and 7 bases respectively, with 14 bases between them. CDR1 SGHRS and CDR2 YFSETQ come from the germline V gene. The CDR3 spans 14 residues. DNA for the CDR3: TGCGCCAGCAGCTGGCAGGGGGAGGGGAATGAGCAGTTCTTC. Its translation: CASSWQGEGNEQFF.

This chain joins TRBV28 and TRBJ1-3, with D possibly matching TRBD1 (5 bases). V lost 7 bases to trimming and J lost 6 bases, with 19 bases between them. The CDR3 contains 15 residues. CDR1 MDHEN and CDR2 SYDVKM come from the germline V gene. CDR3 sequence (DNA): TGTGCCAGCACCCCTCCTGGGGGGGGGAAAAACACCATATATTTT. Translating it yields CASTPPGGGKNTIYF.

V and J are TRBV20-1 and TRBJ2-3; 7 bases are shared with TRBD2. Germline values: CDR1 DFQATT, CDR2 SNEGSKA (reference sequence). The junction had 7 bases not matched to a gene; V was cut back by 6 bases and J by 13 bases. The CDR3 contains 10 residues. DNA for the CDR3: TGCAGTGCCCCAGCGGGGATGGAGTATTTT. Protein product: CSAPAGMEYF.

J is TRBJ2-4 and V is TRBV21-1; the table's D call TRBD2 went unverified against the DNA. TRBV21-1 is an annotated pseudogene. The CDR3 spans 21 residues. The CDR3 protein is CASSKGEFEVWVVQAKNIQYF. CDR3 coding DNA: TGTGCCAGCAGCAAAGGTGAGTTCGAGGTGTGGGTTGTACAAGCCAAAAACATTCAGTACTTC.

The J gene is TRBJ1-1, the V gene TRBV13, with 8 bases identical to TRBD1. V shed 3 bases and J 2 bases; nucleotides not matched to a gene: 5. Germline-derived CDR1 and CDR2 are PRHDT and FYEKMQ (reference sequence). The CDR3 spans 15 residues. The CDR3 is CASSFPGQANTEAFF. CDR3 sequence (DNA): TGTGCCAGCAGCTTTCCGGGACAGGCAAACACTGAAGCTTTCTTT.

The chain is built from TRBV30 and TRBJ2-5; a possible D gene is TRBD1 (6 bases). The CDR3 runs to 14 residues. The germline V and J ends were trimmed by 3 bases and 5 bases, with 16 bases remaining between them. Germline V lookup: CDR1 GTSNPN, CDR2 SVGIG (reference sequence). The CDR3 coding sequence is TGTGCCTGGAGGAACAGGGCTTGGGTGGAGACCCAGTACTTC. It translates to CAWRNRAWVETQYF.

The chain is built from TRBV2 and TRBJ2-5; D call uncertain. Trimming cost V 7 bases and J 3 bases, with 9 bases left between them. This CDR3 is 12 amino acids long. Per germline, CDR1 SNHLY and CDR2 FYNNEI. CDR3 loop: CASMPREETQYF. As DNA, the CDR3 is TGTGCCAGCATGCCTAGGGAAGAGACCCAGTACTTC.

The rearrangement joins TRBV6-6 to TRBJ2-5; D call uncertain. Trimming removed 0 bases at V and 4 bases at J, with 12 bases between. CDR1 is MNHNY and CDR2 is SVGAGI in the germline V gene (reference sequence). This CDR3 contains 15 residues. The CDR3 region is CASSYSTLKGETQYF. In DNA form, the CDR3 reads TGTGCCAGCAGTTACTCGACACTTAAGGGAGAGACCCAGTACTTC.